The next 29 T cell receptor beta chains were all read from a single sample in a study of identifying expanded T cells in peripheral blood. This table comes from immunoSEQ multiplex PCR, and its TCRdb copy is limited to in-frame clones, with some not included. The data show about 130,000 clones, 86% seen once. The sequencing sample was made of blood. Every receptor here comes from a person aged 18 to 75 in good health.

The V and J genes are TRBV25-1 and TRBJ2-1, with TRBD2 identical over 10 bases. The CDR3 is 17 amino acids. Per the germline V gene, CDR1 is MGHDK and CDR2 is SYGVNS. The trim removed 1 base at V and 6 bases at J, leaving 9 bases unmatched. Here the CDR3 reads CASSESGASGRPNEQFF. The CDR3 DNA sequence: TGTGCCAGCAGTGAATCCGGGGCTAGCGGGAGACCCAATGAGCAGTTCTTC.

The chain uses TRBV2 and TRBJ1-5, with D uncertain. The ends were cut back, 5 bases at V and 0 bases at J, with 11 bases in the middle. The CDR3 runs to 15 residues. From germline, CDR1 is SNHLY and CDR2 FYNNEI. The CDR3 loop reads CASSRRPDSNQPQHF. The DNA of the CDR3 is TGTGCCAGCAGTAGGCGACCGGATAGCAATCAGCCCCAGCATTTT.

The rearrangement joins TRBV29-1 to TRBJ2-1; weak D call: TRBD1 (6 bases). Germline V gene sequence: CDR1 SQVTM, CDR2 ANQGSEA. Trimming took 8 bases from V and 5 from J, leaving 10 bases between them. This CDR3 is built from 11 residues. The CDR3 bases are TGCAGCACAGGGACCCACAATGAGCAGTTCTTC. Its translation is CSTGTHNEQFF.

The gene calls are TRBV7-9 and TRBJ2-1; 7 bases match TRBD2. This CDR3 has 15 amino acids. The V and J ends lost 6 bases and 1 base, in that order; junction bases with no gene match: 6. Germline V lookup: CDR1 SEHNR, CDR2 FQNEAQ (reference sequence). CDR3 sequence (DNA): TGTGCCAGCAGTATTCTAGCGGTTTCCTACAATGAGCAGTTCTTC. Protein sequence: CASSILAVSYNEQFF. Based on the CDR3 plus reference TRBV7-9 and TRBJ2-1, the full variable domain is DTGVSQNPRHKITKRGQNVTFRCDPISEHNRLYWYRQTLGQGPEFLTYFQNEAQLEKSRLLSDRFSAERPKGSFSTLEIQRTEQGDSAMYLCASSILAVSYNEQFFGPGTRLTVL.

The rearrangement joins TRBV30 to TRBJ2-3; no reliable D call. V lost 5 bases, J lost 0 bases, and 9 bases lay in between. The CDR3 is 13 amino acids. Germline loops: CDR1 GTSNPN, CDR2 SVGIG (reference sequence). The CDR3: CAWATASTDTQYF. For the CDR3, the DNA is TGTGCCTGGGCTACCGCTAGCACAGATACGCAGTATTTT.

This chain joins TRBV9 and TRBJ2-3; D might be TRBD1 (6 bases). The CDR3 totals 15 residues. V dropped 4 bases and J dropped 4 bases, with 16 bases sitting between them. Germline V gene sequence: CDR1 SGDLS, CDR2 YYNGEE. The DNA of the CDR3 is TGTGCCAGCAGCCTCCGGGACACGTTCCCAGATACGCAGTATTTT. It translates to CASSLRDTFPDTQYF.

CDR3 DNA sequence: TGTGCCAGCACCTCAACAGACAGGCTTAATGAAAAACTGTTTTTT. As protein: CASTSTDRLNEKLFF. The chain employs TRBV5-6 and TRBJ1-4; a weak D match, TRBD1 (6 bases). Germline V gives CDR1 SGHDT, CDR2 YYEEEE. V was clipped by 6 bases and J by 4 bases, with 16 bases between them. This CDR3 is built from 15 residues.

For the CDR3, the DNA is TGCAGTGCTAGAGGGGACAATGAGCAGTTCTTC. Its translation: CSARGDNEQFF. The chain has TRBV20-1 and TRBJ2-1; D not resolved. The V gene lost 1 base and the J gene lost 5 bases, with 3 bases spanning the gap. The CDR3 has 11 amino acids. Per the germline V gene, CDR1 is DFQATT and CDR2 is SNEGSKA (reference sequence).

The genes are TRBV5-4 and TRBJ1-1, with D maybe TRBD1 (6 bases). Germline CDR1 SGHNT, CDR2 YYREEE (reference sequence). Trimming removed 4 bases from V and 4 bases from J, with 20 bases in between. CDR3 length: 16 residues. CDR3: CASSPLLGGRSTEAFF. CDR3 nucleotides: TGTGCCAGCAGCCCGCTTCTAGGGGGGCGTAGCACTGAAGCTTTCTTT.

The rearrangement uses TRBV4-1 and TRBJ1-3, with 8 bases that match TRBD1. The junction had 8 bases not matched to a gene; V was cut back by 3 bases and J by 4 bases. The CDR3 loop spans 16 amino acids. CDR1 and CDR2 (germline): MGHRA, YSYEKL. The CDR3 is CASSHLLTGGGNTIYF. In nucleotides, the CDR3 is TGCGCCAGCAGCCATCTATTAACAGGGGGAGGAAACACCATATATTTT.

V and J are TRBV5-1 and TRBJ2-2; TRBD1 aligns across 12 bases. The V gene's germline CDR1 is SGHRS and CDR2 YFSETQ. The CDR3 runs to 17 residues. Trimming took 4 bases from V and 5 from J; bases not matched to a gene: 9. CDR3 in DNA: TGCGCCAGCAGCCCGGCGGGACAGGGGGCAGGGACCGGGGAGCTGTTTTTT. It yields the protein CASSPAGQGAGTGELFF.

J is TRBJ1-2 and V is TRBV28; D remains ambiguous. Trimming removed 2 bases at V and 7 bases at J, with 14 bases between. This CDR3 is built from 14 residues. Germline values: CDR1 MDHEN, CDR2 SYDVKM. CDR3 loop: CASSLMADGAGYTF. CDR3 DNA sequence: TGTGCCAGCAGTTTAATGGCGGACGGAGCTGGCTACACCTTC.

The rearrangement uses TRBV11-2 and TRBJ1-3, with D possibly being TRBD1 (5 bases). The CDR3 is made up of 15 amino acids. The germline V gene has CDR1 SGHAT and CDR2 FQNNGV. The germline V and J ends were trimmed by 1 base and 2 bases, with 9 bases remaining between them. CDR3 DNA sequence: TGTGCCAGCAGCTTAGGAGCGACAGCTGGAAACACCATATATTTT. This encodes CASSLGATAGNTIYF. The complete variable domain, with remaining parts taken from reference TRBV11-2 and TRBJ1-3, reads EAGVAQSPRYKIIEKRQSVAFWCNPISGHATLYWYQQILGQGPKLLIQFQNNGVVDDSQLPKDRFSAERLKGVDSTLKIQPAKLEDSAVYLCASSLGATAGNTIYFGEGSWLTVV.

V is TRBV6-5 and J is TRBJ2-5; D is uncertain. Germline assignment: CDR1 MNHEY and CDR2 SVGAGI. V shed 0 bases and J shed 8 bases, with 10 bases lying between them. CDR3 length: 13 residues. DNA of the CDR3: TGTGCCAGCAGTTACTCTGGCCCGGAAACCCAGTACTTC. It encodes CASSYSGPETQYF.

The CDR3 sequence: CASSVGQGQETQYF. CDR3 nucleotide sequence: TGTGCCAGCAGCGTCGGACAGGGGCAAGAGACCCAGTACTTC. The V call is TRBV7-7, the J call TRBJ2-5, with TRBD1 identical over 9 bases. Germline assignment: CDR1 SSHAT and CDR2 FNYEAQ (reference sequence). CDR3 length equals 14 residues. Unmatched junction bases numbered 3, after V lost 5 bases and J lost 2 bases.

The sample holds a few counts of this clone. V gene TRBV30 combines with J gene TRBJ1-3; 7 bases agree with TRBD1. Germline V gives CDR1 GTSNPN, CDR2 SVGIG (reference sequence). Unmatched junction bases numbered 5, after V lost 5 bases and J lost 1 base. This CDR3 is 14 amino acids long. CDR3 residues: CAWGGDSSGNTIYF. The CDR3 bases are TGTGCCTGGGGCGGGGACAGTTCTGGAAACACCATATATTTT.

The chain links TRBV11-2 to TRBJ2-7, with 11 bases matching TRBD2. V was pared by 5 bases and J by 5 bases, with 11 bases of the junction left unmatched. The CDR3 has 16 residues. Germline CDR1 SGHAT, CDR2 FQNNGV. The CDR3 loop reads CASSPRGTSGRNEQYF. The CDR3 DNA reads TGTGCCAGCAGCCCACGGGGTACTAGCGGGAGAAACGAGCAGTACTTC.

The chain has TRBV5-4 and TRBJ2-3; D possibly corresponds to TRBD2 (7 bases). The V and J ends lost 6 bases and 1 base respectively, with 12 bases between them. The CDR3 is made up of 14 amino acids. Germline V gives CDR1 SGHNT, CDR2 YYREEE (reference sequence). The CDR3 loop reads CASTQGGGTDTQYF. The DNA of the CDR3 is TGTGCCAGCACCCAAGGGGGGGGCACAGATACGCAGTATTTT. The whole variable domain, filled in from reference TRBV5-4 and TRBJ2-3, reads ETGVTQSPTHLIKTRGQQVTLRCSSQSGHNTVSWYQQALGQGPQFIFQYYREEENGRGNFPPRFSGLQFPNYSSELNVNALELDDSALYLCASTQGGGTDTQYFGPGTRLTVL.

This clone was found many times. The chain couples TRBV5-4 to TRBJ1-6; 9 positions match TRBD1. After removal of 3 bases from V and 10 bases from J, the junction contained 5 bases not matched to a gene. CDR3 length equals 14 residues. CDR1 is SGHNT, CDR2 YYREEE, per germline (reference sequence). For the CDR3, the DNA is TGTGCCAGCAGCTCGGACAGGGGTAAATCACCCCTCCACTTT. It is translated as CASSSDRGKSPLHF.

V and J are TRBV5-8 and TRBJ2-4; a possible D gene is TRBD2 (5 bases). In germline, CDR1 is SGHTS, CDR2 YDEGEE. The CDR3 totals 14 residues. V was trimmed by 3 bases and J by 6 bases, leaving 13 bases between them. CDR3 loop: CASSSMVEGNIQYF. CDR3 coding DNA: TGTGCCAGCAGCTCTATGGTCGAGGGAAACATTCAGTACTTC.

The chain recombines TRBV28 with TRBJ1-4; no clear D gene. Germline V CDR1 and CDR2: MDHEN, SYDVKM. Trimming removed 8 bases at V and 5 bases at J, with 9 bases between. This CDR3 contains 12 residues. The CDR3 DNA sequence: TGTGCCAGCTCTATCAGAAATGAAAAACTGTTTTTT. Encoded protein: CASSIRNEKLFF.

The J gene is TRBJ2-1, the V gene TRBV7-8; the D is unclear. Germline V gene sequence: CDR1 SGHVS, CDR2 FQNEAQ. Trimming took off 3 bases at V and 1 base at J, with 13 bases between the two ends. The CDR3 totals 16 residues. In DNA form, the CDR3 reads TGTGCCAGCAGCTTCCGACTGCTACGATCCTACAATGAGCAGTTCTTC. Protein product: CASSFRLLRSYNEQFF.

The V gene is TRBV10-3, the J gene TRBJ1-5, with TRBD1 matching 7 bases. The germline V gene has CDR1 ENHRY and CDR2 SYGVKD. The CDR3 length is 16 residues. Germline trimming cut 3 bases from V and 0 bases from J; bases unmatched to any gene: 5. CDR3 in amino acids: CAISEWDRVSNQPQHF. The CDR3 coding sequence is TGTGCCATCAGTGAATGGGACAGAGTTAGCAATCAGCCCCAGCATTTT.

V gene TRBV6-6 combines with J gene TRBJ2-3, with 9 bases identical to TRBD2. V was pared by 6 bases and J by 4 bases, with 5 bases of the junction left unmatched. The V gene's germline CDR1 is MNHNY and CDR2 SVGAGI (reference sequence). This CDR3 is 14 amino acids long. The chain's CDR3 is CASSISGRADTQYF. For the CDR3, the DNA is TGTGCCAGCAGCATTAGCGGGAGAGCAGATACGCAGTATTTT.

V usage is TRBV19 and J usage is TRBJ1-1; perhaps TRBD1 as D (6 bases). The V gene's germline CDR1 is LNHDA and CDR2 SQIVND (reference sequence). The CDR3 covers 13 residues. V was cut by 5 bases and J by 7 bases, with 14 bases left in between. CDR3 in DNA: TGTGCCAGTAGTCTCTTCAGGGGCCTTGAAGCTTTCTTT. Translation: CASSLFRGLEAFF.

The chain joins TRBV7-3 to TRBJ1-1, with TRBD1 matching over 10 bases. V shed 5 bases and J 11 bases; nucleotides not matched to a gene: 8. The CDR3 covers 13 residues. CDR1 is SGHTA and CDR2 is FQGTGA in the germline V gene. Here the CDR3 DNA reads TGTGCCAGCAGCCCCGACGGACAGGGGGTGGCTTTCTTT. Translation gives CASSPDGQGVAFF.

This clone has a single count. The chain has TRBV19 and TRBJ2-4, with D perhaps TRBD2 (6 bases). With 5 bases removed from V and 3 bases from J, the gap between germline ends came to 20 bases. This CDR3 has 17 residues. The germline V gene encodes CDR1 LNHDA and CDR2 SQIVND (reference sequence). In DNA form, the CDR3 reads TGTGCCAGTAGTCTGCCCTCGGGGCGGGGAGGCAAAAACATTCAGTACTTC. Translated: CASSLPSGRGGKNIQYF.

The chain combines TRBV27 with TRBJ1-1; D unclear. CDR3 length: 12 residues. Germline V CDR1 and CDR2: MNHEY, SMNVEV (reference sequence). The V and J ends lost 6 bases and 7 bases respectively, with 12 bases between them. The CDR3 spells CASRGGRNEAFF. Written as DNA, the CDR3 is TGTGCCAGCAGGGGCGGACGAAATGAAGCTTTCTTT.

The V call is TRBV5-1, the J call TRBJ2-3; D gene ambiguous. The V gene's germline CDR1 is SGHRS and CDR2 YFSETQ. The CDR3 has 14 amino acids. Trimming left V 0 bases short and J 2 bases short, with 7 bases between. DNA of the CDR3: TGCGCCAGCAGCTTGGTGCAGGACACAGATACGCAGTATTTT. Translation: CASSLVQDTDTQYF.